The rows below give T cell receptor beta chains drawn from one sample of a study of blood T cell repertoires in COVID-19. The protocol was immunoSEQ multiplex PCR, while the TCRdb copy is restricted to in-frame clones and leaves out a portion. The sample comprises roughly 320,000 clones, more than 85% of which are singletons, and 1% to 1.5% rests with the top ten. Sample: peripheral blood. The receptors shown here come from a man aged 65 to 85 with acute or convalescent COVID-19. CDR3s include the opening cysteine and the closing phenylalanine or tryptophan. D genes are given only for firm matches. Size is omitted from some rows. Given values are once, few, many or a class for expanded clones.

size: .
V: TRBV4-3
D: .
J: TRBJ2-5
DNA: TGCGCCAGCAGCCAAGACGGTAGCCGTGCGGAGACCCAGTACTTC
CDR3: CASSQDGSRAETQYF

size: .
V: TRBV28
D: .
J: TRBJ2-5
DNA: TGTGCCAGCAGTTTTCACGGCGGACAGAGAGAAGAGACCCAGTACTTC
CDR3: CASSFHGGQREETQYF

size: .
V: TRBV18
D: .
J: TRBJ2-1
DNA: TGTGCCAGCTCACCCCCATGGACTGTGTACAATGAGCAGTTCTTC
CDR3: CASSPPWTVYNEQFF

size: once
V: TRBV18
D: .
J: TRBJ2-2
DNA: TGTGCCAGCTCACCCCTTACTGGACAGTTAAACACCGGGGAGCTGTTTTTT
CDR3: CASSPLTGQLNTGELFF

size: .
V: TRBV28
D: TRBD1
J: TRBJ1-5
DNA: TGTGCCAGCAGTCGGACAGGGAATCAGCCCCAGCATTTT
CDR3: CASSRTGNQPQHF

size: .
V: TRBV18
D: .
J: TRBJ1-5
DNA: TGTGCCAGCTCACCCGCCAGGACAGACATAAATCAGCCCCAGCATTTT
CDR3: CASSPARTDINQPQHF

size: .
V: TRBV7-2
D: .
J: TRBJ2-7
DNA: TGTGCCAGCAGCTTAGGCCCCAGTTCCTACGAGCAGTACTTC
CDR3: CASSLGPSSYEQYF

size: .
V: TRBV9
D: TRBD1
J: TRBJ1-2
DNA: TGTGCCAGCAGCCCCTGGGACAGGGGTCTCTATGGCTACACCTTC
CDR3: CASSPWDRGLYGYTF

size: few
V: TRBV3-1/TRBV3-2
D: .
J: TRBJ1-1
DNA: TGTGCCAGCAGCCCTCAGTGGGGGGTGGGCACTGAAGCTTTCTTT
CDR3: CASSPQWGVGTEAFF

size: .
V: TRBV7-2
D: TRBD2
J: TRBJ2-7
DNA: TGTGCCAGCAGCTTAGCGGGGACTAGCGGGGCCATTTACGAGCAGTACTTC
CDR3: CASSLAGTSGAIYEQYF

size: .
V: TRBV4-2
D: .
J: TRBJ2-1
DNA: TGTGCCAGCAGCCAAGTGACAGTGGGGGAGCAGTTCTTC
CDR3: CASSQVTVGEQFF

size: .
V: TRBV28
D: TRBD2
J: TRBJ2-4
DNA: TGTGCCAGTTCTAGCGGGAGGGTAGCCAAAAACATTCAGTACTTC
CDR3: CASSSGRVAKNIQYF

size: .
V: TRBV2
D: .
J: TRBJ2-2
DNA: TGTGCCAGCAGCCTCACGGCCGGGGAGCTGTTTTTT
CDR3: CASSLTAGELFF

size: .
V: TRBV18
D: TRBD1
J: TRBJ1-4
DNA: TGTGCCAGCTCACACAGGGGGCTAGCGGAAAAACTGTTTTTT
CDR3: CASSHRGLAEKLFF

size: .
V: TRBV7-9
D: .
J: TRBJ2-1
DNA: TGTGCCAGCAGCCTCAGGGGCGGCTACAATGAGCAGTTCTTC
CDR3: CASSLRGGYNEQFF

size: .
V: TRBV30
D: TRBD1
J: TRBJ1-5
DNA: TGTGCCTGGAGTGTACCAGGGGGCGCTCAGCCCCAGCATTTT
CDR3: CAWSVPGGAQPQHF

size: .
V: TRBV19
D: TRBD2
J: TRBJ2-7
DNA: TGTGCCAGTAGTATGACTAGCGGGACTACCTACGAGCAGTACTTC
CDR3: CASSMTSGTTYEQYF

size: .
V: TRBV29-1
D: .
J: TRBJ1-4
DNA: TGCAGCGTTGAGGAGGGGGAAAAACTGTTTTTT
CDR3: CSVEEGEKLFF

size: .
V: TRBV24-1
D: TRBD2
J: TRBJ2-1
DNA: TGTGCCACCAGTGATACGTCGAGCGGGAGGCTCCGCAATGAGCAGTTCTTC
CDR3: CATSDTSSGRLRNEQFF

size: .
V: TRBV18
D: TRBD1
J: TRBJ2-5
DNA: TGTGCCAGCTCGGATCGGACAGGGGGAGTTTTGGAGACCCAGTACTTC
CDR3: CASSDRTGGVLETQYF

size: .
V: TRBV7-6
D: TRBD2
J: TRBJ2-1
DNA: TGTGCCAGCAGCTCGGCTGGCGGGGGGGCCAGCAATGAGCAGTTCTTC
CDR3: CASSSAGGGASNEQFF

size: .
V: TRBV5-8
D: TRBD1
J: TRBJ2-7
DNA: TGTGCCAGCAGCGTACAGGGGGCCGAGCAGTACTTC
CDR3: CASSVQGAEQYF

size: .
V: TRBV4-1
D: TRBD2
J: TRBJ2-4
DNA: TGCGCCAGCAGCACGATAGCGGGGGGGCGTGGAAACATTCAGTACTTC
CDR3: CASSTIAGGRGNIQYF

size: .
V: TRBV12-3/TRBV12-4
D: TRBD1
J: TRBJ1-5
DNA: TGTGCCAGCAGTCGGGACAGGTATCAGCCCCAGCATTTT
CDR3: CASSRDRYQPQHF

size: .
V: TRBV7-3
D: .
J: TRBJ2-2
DNA: TGTGCCAGCAGCTTAACCCCCGGGAACACCGGGGAGCTGTTTTTT
CDR3: CASSLTPGNTGELFF

size: .
V: TRBV9
D: .
J: TRBJ2-3
DNA: TGTGCCAGCAGCGTAGCTTCACTGAGCACAGATACGCAGTATTTT
CDR3: CASSVASLSTDTQYF

size: few
V: TRBV19
D: .
J: TRBJ1-6
DNA: TGTGCCAGTACAGCAGGAGGTTCACCCCTCCACTTT
CDR3: CASTAGGSPLHF

size: .
V: TRBV18
D: .
J: TRBJ2-7
DNA: TGTGCCAGCTCACCACCGGCCGAGCAGTACTTC
CDR3: CASSPPAEQYF

size: .
V: TRBV19
D: .
J: TRBJ2-3
DNA: TGTGCCAGTAGGCGGACTGTCACAGATACGCAGTATTTT
CDR3: CASRRTVTDTQYF

size: once
V: TRBV11-2
D: TRBD2
J: TRBJ2-3
DNA: TGTGCCAGCAGCTTGGAATCTAGCGGGGTCACAGATACGCAGTATTTT
CDR3: CASSLESSGVTDTQYF

size: .
V: TRBV24-1
D: .
J: TRBJ2-2
DNA: TGTGCCACCAGTGATACCGGGAAGAACACCGGGGAGCTGTTTTTT
CDR3: CATSDTGKNTGELFF

size: .
V: TRBV9
D: TRBD1
J: TRBJ1-2
DNA: TGTGCCAGCAGCTCGGGACAGCCAGCTAACTATGGCTACACCTTC
CDR3: CASSSGQPANYGYTF

size: .
V: TRBV7-2
D: .
J: TRBJ2-5
DNA: TGTGCCAGCAGCTCCGTGGGGCAGGGTTTGGGGGAGACCCAGTACTTC
CDR3: CASSSVGQGLGETQYF

size: .
V: TRBV2
D: .
J: TRBJ1-2
DNA: TGTGCCAGCAGTGAAGGCAGGCAGAGTGGCTACACCTTC
CDR3: CASSEGRQSGYTF

size: once
V: TRBV28
D: .
J: TRBJ2-7
DNA: TGTGCCAGCAGTTTAGGACATCGAATCGAAGAGCAGTACTTC
CDR3: CASSLGHRIEEQYF

size: few
V: TRBV7-9
D: .
J: TRBJ2-7
DNA: TGTGCCAGCAGCAAGGACACGCGAGAGCAGTACTTC
CDR3: CASSKDTREQYF

size: .
V: TRBV12-3/TRBV12-4
D: TRBD1
J: TRBJ1-2
DNA: TGTGCCAGCAGTTCGGGACAGAACTATGGCTACACCTTC
CDR3: CASSSGQNYGYTF

size: .
V: TRBV7-2
D: TRBD1
J: TRBJ2-5
DNA: TGTGCCAGCAGTAGACAGGGTGCAGAGACCCAGTACTTC
CDR3: CASSRQGAETQYF

size: .
V: TRBV5-5
D: TRBD1
J: TRBJ1-4
DNA: TGTGCCAGCAGCTTGTGGGGCAGGGGGGATGAAAAACTGTTTTTT
CDR3: CASSLWGRGDEKLFF

size: few
V: TRBV7-8
D: TRBD1
J: TRBJ1-6
DNA: TGTGCCAGCAGCCACAGGACAGGGGTCGCAGGTTCACCCCTCCACTTT
CDR3: CASSHRTGVAGSPLHF

size: .
V: TRBV7-9
D: TRBD1
J: TRBJ2-3
DNA: TGTGCCAGCAGCCCCGGACAGGGAACAGATACGCAGTATTTT
CDR3: CASSPGQGTDTQYF

size: few
V: TRBV7-9
D: TRBD1
J: TRBJ1-4
DNA: TGTGCCAGCAGCCTCGGGACAGGAGAAAAACTGTTTTTT
CDR3: CASSLGTGEKLFF

size: .
V: TRBV5-4
D: TRBD2
J: TRBJ2-1
DNA: TGTGCCAGCAGCCCCTCGGCGGGGGGGGAATTTACCAATGAGCAGTTCTTC
CDR3: CASSPSAGGEFTNEQFF

size: .
V: TRBV6-2/TRBV6-3
D: TRBD1
J: TRBJ1-1
DNA: TGTGCCAGCAGTTACGGAGGGGGCTACACTGAAGCTTTCTTT
CDR3: CASSYGGGYTEAFF

size: .
V: TRBV5-5
D: .
J: TRBJ1-4
DNA: TGTGCCAGCAGCTTGGGGGGGACACCGGCCCATGAAAAACTGTTTTTT
CDR3: CASSLGGTPAHEKLFF

size: few
V: TRBV7-9
D: .
J: TRBJ1-1
DNA: TGTGCCAGCAGCTTATCTACTCAGGGGACTGAAGCTTTCTTT
CDR3: CASSLSTQGTEAFF

size: .
V: TRBV25-1
D: .
J: TRBJ1-1
DNA: TGTGCCAGCAGTGAATCGAGGTCATCTCAAGCTTTCTTT
CDR3: CASSESRSSQAFF

size: .
V: TRBV6-5
D: .
J: TRBJ1-3
DNA: TGTGCCAGCAGGGGGACATTCCACGGCGGAAACACCATATATTTT
CDR3: CASRGTFHGGNTIYF

size: .
V: TRBV25-1
D: TRBD2
J: TRBJ2-3
DNA: TGTGCCAGCAGTGAACCCGGGGGAGGGACAGATACGCAGTATTTT
CDR3: CASSEPGGGTDTQYF

size: .
V: TRBV24-1
D: TRBD2
J: TRBJ2-1
DNA: TGTGCCACCAGTTCCTATCCTAGCGGGGGGGCCTACAATGAGCAGTTCTTC
CDR3: CATSSYPSGGAYNEQFF

size: .
V: TRBV6-2/TRBV6-3
D: TRBD1
J: TRBJ2-7
DNA: TGTGCCAGCAGTTACGCCGGGACAGGGGGCCTGTACTTC
CDR3: CASSYAGTGGLYF

size: .
V: TRBV11-2
D: TRBD1
J: TRBJ1-1
DNA: TGTGCCAGCAGCCTCCCCCAGGGGGCGCAGGCTGAAGCTTTCTTT
CDR3: CASSLPQGAQAEAFF

size: once
V: TRBV5-4
D: .
J: TRBJ1-2
DNA: TGTGCCAGCAGCCCCCGGGGGGGCGACTATGGCTACACCTTC
CDR3: CASSPRGGDYGYTF

size: .
V: TRBV3-1/TRBV3-2
D: .
J: TRBJ1-1
DNA: TGTGCCAGCAGCCGACAAGAGAACACTGAAGCTTTCTTT
CDR3: CASSRQENTEAFF

size: .
V: TRBV19
D: TRBD1
J: TRBJ1-4
DNA: TGTGCCAGTAGTCTCCGACAGGGGATCGAGATTGAAAAACTGTTTTTT
CDR3: CASSLRQGIEIEKLFF

size: .
V: TRBV2
D: TRBD1
J: TRBJ2-4
DNA: TGTGCCAGCAGTGGGGACAGGGAGTCAGCCAAAAACATTCAGTACTTC
CDR3: CASSGDRESAKNIQYF